This TCR beta chain was identified during a study of identical twins. Ten or more counts support this clonotype. TCRdb analysed the 5' RACE reads with MiXCR anew, one entry per CDR3 protein. The profile shows fewer than 650,000 distinct CDR3 sequences, 7.5% to 10% of them singletons. The CDR3 is made up of 16 amino acids. V lost 3 bases and J lost 2, with 11 bases in between. The germline V gene encodes CDR1 LGHDT and CDR2 YNNKEL (reference sequence). The sample was also reused in another study, on yellow fever vaccine responses in identical twins.

This sequence was found in a woman younger than 35 in good health. The chain employs TRBV3-1 and TRBJ2-6, with D unclear. The sequenced material came from PBMCs. The CDR3 DNA reads TGTGCCAGCAGCCAGACCTTAGGTACTGGGGCCAACGTCCTGACTTTC. Translation gives CASSQTLGTGANVLTF.